These 20 T cell receptor beta chains originate from one sample sequenced in a study of blood T cells in healthy people across ages. The authors ran a second PCR of roughly 6 to 12 cycles using a sample-barcoded 5' primer and a J-beta primer mix. One entry per CDR3 protein, called by TCRdb with MiXCR from the 5' RACE reads. Of over 1,500,000 distinct CDR3 sequences detected, roughly 52% appear once; the ten largest clones hold around 2.1%. The sample consisted of blood. Every receptor here comes from a middle-aged woman in good health.

This clonotype was counted only a few times. The V and J genes are TRBV28 and TRBJ2-6; D is perhaps TRBD1 (6 bases). The CDR3 length is 18 residues. The V gene's germline CDR1 is MDHEN and CDR2 SYDVKM. V dropped 4 bases and J dropped 0 bases, with 16 bases sitting between them. The DNA for the CDR3 is TGTGCCAGCAGTTCGGACAGCTTAACCTACTCTGGGGCCAACGTCCTGACTTTC. Residues: CASSSDSLTYSGANVLTF.

This clonotype was seen once. This chain connects TRBV7-9 to TRBJ1-6; possibly TRBD1 for D (5 bases). Germline V gene sequence: CDR1 SEHNR, CDR2 FQNEAQ (reference sequence). Trimming cost V 2 bases and J 8 bases, with 10 bases left between them. The CDR3 is made up of 14 amino acids. CDR3 sequence (DNA): TGTGCCAGCAGCTTAATCGGGGGGGATTCACCCCTCCACTTT. It yields the protein CASSLIGGDSPLHF.

This clonotype came up many times. The CDR3 loop reads CASSHVPGGLGSYEQYF. CDR3 in DNA: TGTGCCAGCAGCCACGTCCCGGGGGGACTCGGATCCTACGAGCAGTACTTC. V gene TRBV4-2 combines with J gene TRBJ2-7; 7 nucleotides line up with TRBD2. Germline-derived CDR1 and CDR2 are LGHNA and YNFKEQ. J gave up 1 base and V 3 bases, and 12 bases lay outside the gene matches. CDR3 length: 17 amino acids.

This rearrangement joins TRBV3-1 to TRBJ1-2; no firm D call. This CDR3 is built from 14 residues. The V and J ends lost 2 bases and 5 bases respectively, with 12 bases between them. CDR1 LGHDT and CDR2 YNNKEL come from the germline V gene (reference sequence). The DNA of the CDR3 is TGTGCCAGCAGCCAATGGCAGACCCCTTATGGCTACACCTTC. Protein sequence: CASSQWQTPYGYTF.

V gene TRBV28 combines with J gene TRBJ1-6; 8 bases fit TRBD1. Per the germline V gene, CDR1 is MDHEN and CDR2 is SYDVKM. The CDR3 sequence is 16 residues long. Losses at the gene ends were 2 bases for V and 7 bases for J; bases not matched to a gene: 7. CDR3 sequence (DNA): TGTGCCAGCAGTTTACGGACAGGGAAGGCGAATTCACCCCTCCACTTT. Translation gives CASSLRTGKANSPLHF.

The chain links TRBV7-2 to TRBJ2-1, with no clear D. V lost 3 bases to trimming and J lost 0 bases, with 9 bases between them. In germline, CDR1 is SGHTA, CDR2 FQGNSA. The CDR3 is made up of 15 amino acids. CDR3 DNA: TGTGCCAGCAGCTTTTCGGCCAACTCCTACAATGAGCAGTTCTTC. Encoded protein: CASSFSANSYNEQFF.

This chain connects TRBV9 to TRBJ2-7; maybe TRBD1 (6 bases). CDR3 size: 18 residues. Germline lookup yields CDR1 SGDLS and CDR2 YYNGEE. V lost 1 base to trimming and J lost 7 bases, with 27 bases between them. The CDR3 DNA is TGTGCCAGCAGCGTATATTTCGGGGCAGGCCTAGGGGACAATGAGCAGTACTTC. It specifies CASSVYFGAGLGDNEQYF. The complete variable domain, with remaining parts taken from reference TRBV9 and TRBJ2-7, reads DSGVTQTPKHLITATGQRVTLRCSPRSGDLSVYWYQQSLDQGLQFLIQYYNGEERAKGNILERFSAQQFPDLHSELNLSSLELGDSALYFCASSVYFGAGLGDNEQYFGPGTRLTVT.

The chain carries TRBV6-1 and TRBJ1-5; D not resolved. Germline assignment: CDR1 MNHNS and CDR2 SASEGT. The CDR3 totals 14 residues. The germline V and J ends were trimmed by 6 bases and 1 base, with 10 bases remaining between them. The CDR3 loop is CASSPTQSNQPQHF. Here the CDR3 DNA reads TGTGCCAGCAGCCCGACGCAAAGCAATCAGCCCCAGCATTTT.

This chain links TRBV10-3 with TRBJ2-1, with 7 bases fitting TRBD2. Germline V gene sequence: CDR1 ENHRY, CDR2 SYGVKD. Germline trimming cut 3 bases from V and 13 bases from J; bases unmatched to any gene: 12. The CDR3 is made up of 14 amino acids. As DNA, the CDR3 is TGTGCCATCAGTGAAGCGGGGAGAGCAGAGACCCAGTTCTTC. Its translation is CAISEAGRAETQFF.

A few counts support this clonotype. The chain couples TRBV7-2 to TRBJ2-7; 7 bases align to TRBD2. This CDR3 is 15 amino acids long. Germline trimming cut 5 bases from V and 1 base from J; bases unmatched to any gene: 8. CDR1 is SGHTA, CDR2 FQGNSA, per germline. CDR3 protein: CASSADGGRSYEQYF. DNA for the CDR3: TGTGCCAGCAGCGCCGACGGGGGGAGGTCCTACGAGCAGTACTTC.

This clonotype was seen a few times. The chain employs TRBV28 and TRBJ2-7; a weak D match, TRBD2 (6 bases). V was trimmed by 3 bases and J by 3 bases, leaving 12 bases between them. The CDR3 is 14 residues long. Germline CDR1 MDHEN, CDR2 SYDVKM. The CDR3 coding sequence is TGTGCCAGCAGTTTGGAGGGCAGGGTCTACGAGCAGTACTTC. This codes for CASSLEGRVYEQYF.

The chain recombines TRBV12-3 or TRBV12-4 with TRBJ1-2, with a possible D match to TRBD1 (6 bases). V was clipped by 6 bases and J by 8 bases, with 22 bases between them. The CDR3 is 15 amino acids. CDR3 sequence reads: CASSKTGGYEVGYTF. CDR3 in DNA: TGTGCCAGCAGCAAGACGGGGGGCTATGAAGTCGGCTACACCTTC.

The J gene is TRBJ2-5, the V gene TRBV7-8; TRBD2 aligns across 12 bases. Germline CDR1 is SGHVS and CDR2 is FQNEAQ. The ends lost 0 bases at V and 4 bases at J; junction bases unmatched: 18. This CDR3 has 21 residues. The chain's CDR3 is CASSLALAGGLAGGPSETQYF. The CDR3 DNA follows: TGTGCCAGCAGCTTAGCTCTAGCGGGGGGCCTAGCGGGGGGGCCTTCAGAGACCCAGTACTTC.

The chain combines TRBV27 with TRBJ1-4; 7 bases map to TRBD1. CDR3 length equals 15 residues. After removal of 1 base from V and 7 bases from J, the junction contained 6 bases not matched to a gene. CDR1 MNHEY and CDR2 SMNVEV come from the germline V gene (reference sequence). CDR3 sequence (DNA): TGTGCCAGCAGTTTATATGGGACAGTTAGTGAAAAACTGTTTTTT. It codes for CASSLYGTVSEKLFF.

There are a few counts of this clonotype. The rearrangement uses TRBV28 and TRBJ2-1; D remains ambiguous. Between the trimmed V and J ends, which lost 2 bases and 4 bases, there was a span of 6 bases. CDR3 length: 13 residues. Germline V gives CDR1 MDHEN, CDR2 SYDVKM. Here the CDR3 DNA reads TGTGCCAGCAGTTTAAGACTTTACAATGAGCAGTTCTTC. The encoded protein is CASSLRLYNEQFF.

This chain connects TRBV3-1 to TRBJ2-4, with D possibly matching TRBD2 (6 bases). The CDR3 runs 18 residues. The V end was cut by 4 bases, the J end by 2 bases, with 21 bases between. Germline V gives CDR1 LGHDT, CDR2 YNNKEL (reference sequence). The CDR3 DNA reads as TGTGCCAGCAGCCCTCCCTGGCGGGGCGCGGTTCCCAAAAACATTCAGTACTTC. Translated, it gives CASSPPWRGAVPKNIQYF.

This clonotype was seen a few times. The rearrangement joins TRBV6-6 to TRBJ2-3, with 16 bases aligning to TRBD2. This CDR3 comprises 16 residues. Germline assignment: CDR1 MNHNY and CDR2 SVGAGI (reference sequence). V trimming: 6 bases; J trimming: 10 bases; junction bases outside the gene matches: 10. The chain's CDR3 is CASRDPGTSGGAAQYF. CDR3 DNA sequence: TGTGCCAGCAGGGACCCGGGGACTAGCGGGGGGGCCGCGCAGTATTTT.

This clonotype was counted only a few times. The chain has TRBV13 and TRBJ2-1; the D is unclear. Trimming left V 4 bases short and J 0 bases short, with 10 bases between. In germline, CDR1 is PRHDT, CDR2 FYEKMQ (reference sequence). The CDR3 extends over 15 amino acids. This chain's CDR3 is CASSSLVASYNEQFF. DNA for the CDR3: TGTGCCAGCAGCTCCCTAGTGGCCTCCTACAATGAGCAGTTCTTC.

The chain employs TRBV20-1 and TRBJ2-5; D perhaps matches TRBD1 (6 bases). Germline CDR1 and CDR2: DFQATT and SNEGSKA (reference sequence). The CDR3 sequence is 13 residues long. V shed 6 bases and J shed 6 bases, with 17 bases lying between them. The chain's CDR3 is CSATPGAGKTQYF. CDR3 in DNA: TGCAGTGCGACCCCAGGGGCAGGGAAGACCCAGTACTTC.

This chain links TRBV20-1 with TRBJ2-7; 7 bases line up with TRBD1. Trimming cost V 5 bases and J 0 bases; bases outside gene matches: 7. This CDR3 comprises 14 residues. The germline V gene encodes CDR1 DFQATT and CDR2 SNEGSKA (reference sequence). In DNA form, the CDR3 reads TGCAGTGCTCCCGGGACAGAGAGCTCCTACGAGCAGTACTTC. It yields the protein CSAPGTESSYEQYF.